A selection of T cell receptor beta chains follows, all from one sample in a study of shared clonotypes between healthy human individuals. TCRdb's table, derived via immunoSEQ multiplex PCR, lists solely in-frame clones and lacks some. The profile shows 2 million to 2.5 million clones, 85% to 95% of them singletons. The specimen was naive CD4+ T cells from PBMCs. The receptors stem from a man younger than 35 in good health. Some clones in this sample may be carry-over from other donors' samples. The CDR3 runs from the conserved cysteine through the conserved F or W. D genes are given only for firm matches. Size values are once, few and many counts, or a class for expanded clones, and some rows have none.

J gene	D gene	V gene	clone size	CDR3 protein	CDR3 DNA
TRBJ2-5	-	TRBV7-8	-	CASSFRQIQETQYF	TGTGCCAGCAGCTTCCGACAGATACAAGAGACCCAGTACTTC
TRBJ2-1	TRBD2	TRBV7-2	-	CASSPRLAGGTYNEQFF	TGTGCCAGCAGCCCCCGACTAGCGGGAGGTACCTACAATGAGCAGTTCTTC
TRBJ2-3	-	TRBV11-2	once	CASSLDRGTDTQYF	TGTGCCAGCAGCTTAGACAGGGGCACAGATACGCAGTATTTT
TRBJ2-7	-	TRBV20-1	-	CSASGGDEQYF	TGCAGTGCTAGTGGTGGGGACGAGCAGTACTTC
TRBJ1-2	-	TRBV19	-	CASSIVGISNYGYTF	TGTGCCAGTAGTATAGTCGGAATCTCTAACTATGGCTACACCTTC
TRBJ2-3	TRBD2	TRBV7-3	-	CASSHPPGGGTDTQYF	TGTGCCAGCAGCCACCCCCCGGGGGGAGGGACAGATACGCAGTATTTT
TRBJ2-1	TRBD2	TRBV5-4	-	CASSFNFVREGLDEQFF	TGTGCCAGCAGCTTCAACTTTGTGCGGGAGGGCCTTGATGAGCAGTTCTTC
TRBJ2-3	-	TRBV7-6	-	CASSLVPSRTDTQYF	TGTGCCAGCAGCTTAGTTCCTAGCCGCACAGATACGCAGTATTTT
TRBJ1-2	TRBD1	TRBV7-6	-	CASSLGTGGDYGYTF	TGTGCCAGCAGCTTAGGGACAGGGGGAGACTATGGCTACACCTTC
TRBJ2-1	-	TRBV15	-	CATSKKGLSSYNEQFF	TGTGCCACCAGCAAAAAAGGGTTAAGCTCCTACAATGAGCAGTTCTTC
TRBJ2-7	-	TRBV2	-	CASSEGFGGRVEQYF	TGTGCCAGCAGTGAAGGGTTCGGGGGGCGGGTCGAGCAGTACTTC
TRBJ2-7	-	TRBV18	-	CASSPDSRSYEQYF	TGTGCCAGCTCACCCGACAGCCGATCCTACGAGCAGTACTTC
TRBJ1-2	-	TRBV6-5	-	CASSSRALGYGYTF	TGTGCCAGCAGTTCCCGGGCTCTCGGCTATGGCTACACCTTC
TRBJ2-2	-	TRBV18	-	CASSLEGLGTGELFF	TGTGCCAGCTCTCTGGAGGGCCTCGGCACCGGGGAGCTGTTTTTT
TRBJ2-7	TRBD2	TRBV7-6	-	CASSVLAGAREQYF	TGTGCCAGCAGCGTCTTAGCGGGAGCGCGCGAGCAGTACTTC
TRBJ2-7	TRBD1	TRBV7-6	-	CASSFAPDRAKEQYF	TGTGCCAGCAGCTTCGCTCCGGACAGGGCAAAAGAGCAGTACTTC
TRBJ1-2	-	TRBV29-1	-	CSVGTENYGYTF	TGCAGCGTTGGGACGGAGAACTATGGCTACACCTTC
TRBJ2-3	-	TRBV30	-	CAWSVSVSTDTQYF	TGTGCCTGGAGTGTATCCGTTAGCACAGATACGCAGTATTTT
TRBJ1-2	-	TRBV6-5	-	CASSFRAARYGYTF	TGTGCCAGCAGTTTCCGAGCGGCACGCTATGGCTACACCTTC
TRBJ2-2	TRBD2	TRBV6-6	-	CASTSGRLGTGELFF	TGTGCCAGCACTAGCGGCCGCCTGGGCACCGGGGAGCTGTTTTTT
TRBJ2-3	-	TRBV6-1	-	CASRPLTVRADTQYF	TGTGCCAGCAGGCCCCTCACGGTCCGGGCAGATACGCAGTATTTT
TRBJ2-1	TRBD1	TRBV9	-	CASSAGTGPKYNEQFF	TGTGCCAGCAGCGCGGGGACAGGGCCTAAATACAATGAGCAGTTCTTC
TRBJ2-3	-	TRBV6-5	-	CASSYESANTDTQYF	TGTGCCAGCAGTTACGAGTCGGCCAACACAGATACGCAGTATTTT
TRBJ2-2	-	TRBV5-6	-	CVSSLITSSAGELFF	TGTGTCAGCAGCCTAATAACGAGCTCGGCCGGGGAGCTGTTTTTT
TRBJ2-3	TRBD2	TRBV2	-	CASNSGGRRGDTQYF	TGTGCCAGCAATTCGGGGGGGAGAAGAGGAGATACGCAGTATTTT
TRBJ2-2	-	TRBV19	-	CASSIVGRVTGELFF	TGTGCCAGTAGTATAGTGGGCAGGGTAACCGGGGAGCTGTTTTTT
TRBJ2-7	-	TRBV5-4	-	CASSIDSSEQYF	TGTGCCAGCAGCATAGACTCCTCCGAGCAGTACTTC
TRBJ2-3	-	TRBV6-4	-	CASSVGGSPTDTQYF	TGTGCCAGCAGTGTAGGAGGGTCCCCCACAGATACGCAGTATTTT
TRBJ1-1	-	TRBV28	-	CASSLIVPDTEAFF	TGTGCCAGCAGTCTAATTGTCCCGGACACTGAAGCTTTCTTT
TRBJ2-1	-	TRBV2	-	CASSAGMAGQFF	TGTGCCAGCAGTGCGGGAATGGCGGGGCAGTTCTTC
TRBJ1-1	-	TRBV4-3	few	CASSQEASRYTEAFF	TGCGCCAGCAGCCAAGAGGCCAGCCGATACACTGAAGCTTTCTTT
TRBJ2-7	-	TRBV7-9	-	CASSATAGRSEQYF	TGTGCCAGCAGCGCGACGGCAGGGAGATCCGAGCAGTACTTC
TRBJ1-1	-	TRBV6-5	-	CASSPPGGVRTEAFF	TGTGCCAGCAGTCCCCCCGGGGGGGTCAGAACTGAAGCTTTCTTT
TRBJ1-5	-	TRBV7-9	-	CASSLARGGGGNQPQHF	TGTGCCAGCAGCTTAGCGCGCGGGGGAGGTGGCAATCAGCCCCAGCATTTT
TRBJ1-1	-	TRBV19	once	CASSRDPAPNTEAFF	TGTGCCAGTAGTCGGGACCCCGCCCCGAACACTGAAGCTTTCTTT
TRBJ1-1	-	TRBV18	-	CASSPQTVGTEAFF	TGTGCCAGCTCACCACAGACAGTTGGGACTGAAGCTTTCTTT
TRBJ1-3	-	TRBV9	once	CASSPPGGGRPTNTIYF	TGTGCCAGCAGCCCCCCGGGTGGGGGACGCCCTACGAACACCATATATTTT
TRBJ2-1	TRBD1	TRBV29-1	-	CSVGQGGLNEQFF	TGCAGCGTTGGACAGGGCGGTCTCAATGAGCAGTTCTTC
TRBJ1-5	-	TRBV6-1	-	CASSEPMSNQPQHF	TGTGCCAGCAGTGAACCTATGAGCAATCAGCCCCAGCATTTT
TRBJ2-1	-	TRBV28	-	CASSLIVEQFF	TGTGCCAGCAGTTTAATAGTAGAGCAGTTCTTC
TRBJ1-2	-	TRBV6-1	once	CASTLANYGYTF	TGTGCCAGCACACTAGCTAACTATGGCTACACCTTC
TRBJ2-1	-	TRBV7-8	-	CASSLERQNEQFF	TGTGCCAGCAGCTTAGAGAGGCAGAATGAGCAGTTCTTC
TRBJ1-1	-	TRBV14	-	CASSQVGRGNTEAFF	TGTGCCAGCAGCCAAGTGGGGAGAGGAAACACTGAAGCTTTCTTT
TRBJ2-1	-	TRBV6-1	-	CASSEAKERAINEQFF	TGTGCCAGCAGTGAAGCGAAAGAGCGGGCTATCAATGAGCAGTTCTTC
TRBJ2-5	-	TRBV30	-	CAWSVGAPGETQYF	TGTGCCTGGAGTGTAGGGGCCCCAGGAGAGACCCAGTACTTC
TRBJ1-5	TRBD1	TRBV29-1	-	CSVDRDSNQPQHF	TGCAGCGTGGACCGGGACAGTAATCAGCCCCAGCATTTT
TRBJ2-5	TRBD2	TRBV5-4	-	CASSLYLAGGETQYF	TGTGCCAGCAGCTTGTACCTAGCGGGGGGGGAGACCCAGTACTTC
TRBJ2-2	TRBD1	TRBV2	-	CASSGTGGTAGELFF	TGTGCCAGCAGTGGGACAGGGGGCACAGCCGGGGAGCTGTTTTTT
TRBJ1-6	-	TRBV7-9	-	CASSSRGRDEDNSPLHF	TGTGCCAGCAGCTCCCGGGGCCGGGACGAAGATAATTCACCCCTCCACTTT
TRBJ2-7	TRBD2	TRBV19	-	CARRRSGNEQYF	TGTGCCAGACGACGAAGCGGGAACGAGCAGTACTTC
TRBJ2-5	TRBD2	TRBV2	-	CASRVGASGNRGETQYF	TGTGCCAGCAGGGTTGGGGCTAGCGGGAACCGGGGGGAGACCCAGTACTTC
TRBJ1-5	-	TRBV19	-	CATRTVSNQPQHF	TGTGCCACCAGGACGGTTAGCAATCAGCCCCAGCATTTT